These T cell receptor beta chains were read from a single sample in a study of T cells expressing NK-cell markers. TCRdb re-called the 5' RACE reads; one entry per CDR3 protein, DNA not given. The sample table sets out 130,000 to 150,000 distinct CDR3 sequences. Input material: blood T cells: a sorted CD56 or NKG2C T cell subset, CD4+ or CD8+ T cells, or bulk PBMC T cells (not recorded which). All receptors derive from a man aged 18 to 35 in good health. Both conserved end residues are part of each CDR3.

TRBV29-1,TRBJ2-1,CSVDDGSVNEQFF
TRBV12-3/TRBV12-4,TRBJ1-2,CASSLTVRGYGYTF
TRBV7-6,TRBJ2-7,CASSLRGTTYEQYF
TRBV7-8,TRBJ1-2,CASGNPGQGAYGYTF
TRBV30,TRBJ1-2,CAWSPGQGAVGYTF
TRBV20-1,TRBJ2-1,CSLGAGAVLVEQFF
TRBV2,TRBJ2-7,CASSDPERDLPYEQYF
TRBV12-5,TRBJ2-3,CASGLIAGGGDTQYF
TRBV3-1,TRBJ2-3,CASSPHLWGTDTQYF
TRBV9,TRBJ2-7,CASSVGLAGGYEQYF
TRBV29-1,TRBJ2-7,CSVEVDRGYSYEQYF
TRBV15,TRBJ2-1,CATSRTTTTEQFF
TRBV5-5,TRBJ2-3,CASSSDGKITDTQYF
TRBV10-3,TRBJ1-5,CAISEEWQGYNQPQHF
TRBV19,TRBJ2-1,CASSIVISGSTNEQFF
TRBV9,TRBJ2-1,CASSHAGTSGRDWNEQFF
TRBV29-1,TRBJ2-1,CSAPWANEQFF
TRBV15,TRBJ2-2,CATSRVGGPGELFF
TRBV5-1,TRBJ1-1,CASTPFMSDTEAFF